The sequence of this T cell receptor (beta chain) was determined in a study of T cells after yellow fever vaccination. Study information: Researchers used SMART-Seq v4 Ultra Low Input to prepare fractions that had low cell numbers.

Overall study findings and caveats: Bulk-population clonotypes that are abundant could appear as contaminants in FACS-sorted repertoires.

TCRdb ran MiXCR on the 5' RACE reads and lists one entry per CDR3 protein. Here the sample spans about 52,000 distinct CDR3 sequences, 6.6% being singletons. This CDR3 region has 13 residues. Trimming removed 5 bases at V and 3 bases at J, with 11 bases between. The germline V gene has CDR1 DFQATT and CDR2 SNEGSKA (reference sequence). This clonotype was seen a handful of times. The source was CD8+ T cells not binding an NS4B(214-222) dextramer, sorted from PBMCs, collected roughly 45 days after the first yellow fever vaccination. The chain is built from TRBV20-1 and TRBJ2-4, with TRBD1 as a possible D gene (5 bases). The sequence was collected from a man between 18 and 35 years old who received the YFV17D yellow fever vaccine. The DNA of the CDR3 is TGCAGTGCTCTCAGGGTGGGCAAAAACATTCAGTACTTC. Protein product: CSALRVGKNIQYF.